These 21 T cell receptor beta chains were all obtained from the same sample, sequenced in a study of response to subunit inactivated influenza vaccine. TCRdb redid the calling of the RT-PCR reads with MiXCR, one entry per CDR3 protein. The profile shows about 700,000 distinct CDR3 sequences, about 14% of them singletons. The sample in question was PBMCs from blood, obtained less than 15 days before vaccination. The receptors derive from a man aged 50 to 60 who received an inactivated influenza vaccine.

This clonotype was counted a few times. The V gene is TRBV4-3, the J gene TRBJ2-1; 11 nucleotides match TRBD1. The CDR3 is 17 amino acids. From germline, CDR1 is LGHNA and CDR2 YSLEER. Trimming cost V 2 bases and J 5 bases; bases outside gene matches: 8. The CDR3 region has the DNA TGCGCCAGCAGCCAACTGCCTCCGGGACAGGGGGACAATGAGCAGTTCTTC. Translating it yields CASSQLPPGQGDNEQFF.

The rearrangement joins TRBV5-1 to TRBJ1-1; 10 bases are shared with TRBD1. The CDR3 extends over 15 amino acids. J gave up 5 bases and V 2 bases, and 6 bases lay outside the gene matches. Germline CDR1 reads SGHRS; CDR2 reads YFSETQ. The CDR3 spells CASSLRPGQGTEAFF. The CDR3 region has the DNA TGCGCCAGCAGCTTACGTCCGGGACAGGGGACTGAAGCTTTCTTT.

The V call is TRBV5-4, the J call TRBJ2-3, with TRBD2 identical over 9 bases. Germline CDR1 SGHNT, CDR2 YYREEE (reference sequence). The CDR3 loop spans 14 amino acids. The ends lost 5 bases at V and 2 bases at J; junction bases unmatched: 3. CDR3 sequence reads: CASRPGLATDTQYF. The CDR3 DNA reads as TGTGCCAGCAGGCCGGGACTAGCCACAGATACGCAGTATTTT.

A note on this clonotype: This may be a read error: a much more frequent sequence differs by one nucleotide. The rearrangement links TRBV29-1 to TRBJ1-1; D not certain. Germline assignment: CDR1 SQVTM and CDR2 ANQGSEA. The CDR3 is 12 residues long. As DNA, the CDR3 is TGCAGCGTTGGAATGTCGACGGGTGAAGCTGTCTTT. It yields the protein CSVGMSTGEAVF. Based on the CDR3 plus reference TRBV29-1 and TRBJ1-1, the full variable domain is SAVISQKPSRDICQRGTSLTIQCQVDSQVTMMFWYRQQPGQSLTLIATANQGSEATYESGFVIDKFPISRPNLTFSTLTVSNMSPEDSSIYLCSVGMSTGEAVFGQGTRLTVV.

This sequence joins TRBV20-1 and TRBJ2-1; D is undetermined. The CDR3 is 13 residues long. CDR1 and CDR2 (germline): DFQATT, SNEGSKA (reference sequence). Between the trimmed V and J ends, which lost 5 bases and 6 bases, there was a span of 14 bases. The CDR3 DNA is TGCAGTGCTGGGCGTACTGCGAGCAATGAGCAGTTCTTC. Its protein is CSAGRTASNEQFF.

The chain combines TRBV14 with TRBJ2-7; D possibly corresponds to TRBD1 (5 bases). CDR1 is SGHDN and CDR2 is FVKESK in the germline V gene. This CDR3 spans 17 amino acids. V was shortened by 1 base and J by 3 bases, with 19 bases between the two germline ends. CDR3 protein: CASSQGGSGQTLYEQYF. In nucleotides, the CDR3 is TGTGCCAGCAGCCAAGGGGGCAGTGGGCAGACCCTCTACGAGCAGTACTTC.

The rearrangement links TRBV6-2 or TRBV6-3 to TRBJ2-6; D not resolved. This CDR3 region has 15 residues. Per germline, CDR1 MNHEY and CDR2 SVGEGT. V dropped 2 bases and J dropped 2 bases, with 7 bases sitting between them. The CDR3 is CASSYQSAGANVLTF. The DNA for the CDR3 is TGTGCCAGCAGTTACCAGTCAGCTGGGGCCAACGTCCTGACTTTC.

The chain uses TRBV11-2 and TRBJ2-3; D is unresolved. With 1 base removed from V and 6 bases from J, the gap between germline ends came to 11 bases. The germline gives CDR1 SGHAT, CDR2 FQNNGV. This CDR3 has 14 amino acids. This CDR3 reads CASSLGPGRDTQYF. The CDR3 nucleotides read TGTGCCAGCAGCTTAGGCCCCGGACGGGATACGCAGTATTTT.

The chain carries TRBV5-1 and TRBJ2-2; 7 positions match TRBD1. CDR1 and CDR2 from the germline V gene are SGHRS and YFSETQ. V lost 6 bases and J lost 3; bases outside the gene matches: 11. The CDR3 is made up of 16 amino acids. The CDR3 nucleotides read TGCGCCAGCATTGCCCACCGGGACAGACACACCGGGGAGCTGTTTTTT. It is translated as CASIAHRDRHTGELFF.

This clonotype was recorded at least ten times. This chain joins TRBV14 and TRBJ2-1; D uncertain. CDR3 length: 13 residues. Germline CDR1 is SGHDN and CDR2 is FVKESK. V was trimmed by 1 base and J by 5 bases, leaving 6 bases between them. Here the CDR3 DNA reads TGTGCCAGCAGCCAAGGTTTAAACAATGAGCAGTTCTTC. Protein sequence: CASSQGLNNEQFF.

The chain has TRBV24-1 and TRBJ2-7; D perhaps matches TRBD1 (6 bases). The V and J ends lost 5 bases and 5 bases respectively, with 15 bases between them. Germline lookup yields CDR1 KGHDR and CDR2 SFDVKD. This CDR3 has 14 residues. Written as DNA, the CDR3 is TGTGCCACCAGTGGAGGGACACCGACCCACGAGCAGTACTTC. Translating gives CATSGGTPTHEQYF.

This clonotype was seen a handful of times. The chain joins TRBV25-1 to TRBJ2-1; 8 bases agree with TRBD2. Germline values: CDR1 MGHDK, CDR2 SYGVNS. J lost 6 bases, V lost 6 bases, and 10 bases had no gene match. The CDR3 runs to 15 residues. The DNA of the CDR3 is TGTGCCAGCAGGGAAGCGGGAGCGGTCTCCAATGAGCAGTTCTTC. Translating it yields CASREAGAVSNEQFF.

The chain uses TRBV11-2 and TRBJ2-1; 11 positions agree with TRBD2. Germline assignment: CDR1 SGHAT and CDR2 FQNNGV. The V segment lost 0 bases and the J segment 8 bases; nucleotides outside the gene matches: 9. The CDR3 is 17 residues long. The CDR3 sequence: CASSLDLASGRYDEQFF. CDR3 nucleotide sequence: TGTGCCAGCAGCTTAGATCTGGCTAGCGGGAGGTACGATGAGCAGTTCTTC.

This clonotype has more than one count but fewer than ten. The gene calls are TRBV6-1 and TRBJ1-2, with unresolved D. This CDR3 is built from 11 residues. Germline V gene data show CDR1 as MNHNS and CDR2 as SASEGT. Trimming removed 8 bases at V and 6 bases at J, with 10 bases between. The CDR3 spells CASRRTDGYTF. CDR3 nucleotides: TGTGCCAGCCGGCGCACGGATGGCTACACCTTC.

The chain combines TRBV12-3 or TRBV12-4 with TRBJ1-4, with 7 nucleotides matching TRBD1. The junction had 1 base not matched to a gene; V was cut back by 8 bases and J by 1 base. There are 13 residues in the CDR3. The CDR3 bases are TGTGCCAGCCGACAGGGAACTAATGAAAAACTGTTTTTT. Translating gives CASRQGTNEKLFF.

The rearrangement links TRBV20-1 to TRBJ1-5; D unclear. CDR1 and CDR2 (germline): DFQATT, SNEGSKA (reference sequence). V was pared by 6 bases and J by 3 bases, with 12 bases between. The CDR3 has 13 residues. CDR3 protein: CSAPISPNQPQHF. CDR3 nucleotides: TGCAGTGCCCCGATCTCGCCCAATCAGCCCCAGCATTTT.

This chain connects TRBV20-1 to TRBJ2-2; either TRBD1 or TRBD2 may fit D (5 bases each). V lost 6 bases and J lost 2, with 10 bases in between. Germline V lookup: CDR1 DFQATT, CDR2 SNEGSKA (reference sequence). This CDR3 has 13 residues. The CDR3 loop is CSATRDNTGELFF. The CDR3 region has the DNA TGCAGTGCCACCAGGGACAACACCGGGGAGCTGTTTTTT.

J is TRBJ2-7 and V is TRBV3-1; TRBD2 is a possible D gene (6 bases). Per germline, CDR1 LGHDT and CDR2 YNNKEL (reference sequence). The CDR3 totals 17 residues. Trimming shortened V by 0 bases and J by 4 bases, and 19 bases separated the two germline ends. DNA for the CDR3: TGTGCCAGCAGCCAAGAAGTTAGCGGACCAACCCTGTACGAGCAGTACTTC. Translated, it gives CASSQEVSGPTLYEQYF.

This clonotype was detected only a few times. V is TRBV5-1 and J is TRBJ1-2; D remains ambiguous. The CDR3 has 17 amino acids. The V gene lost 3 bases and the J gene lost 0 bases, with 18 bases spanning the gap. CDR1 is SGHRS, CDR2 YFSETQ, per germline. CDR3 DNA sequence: TGCGCCAGCAGCTCGACGGGTTCAAAAGGAGCTAACTATGGCTACACCTTC. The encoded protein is CASSSTGSKGANYGYTF.

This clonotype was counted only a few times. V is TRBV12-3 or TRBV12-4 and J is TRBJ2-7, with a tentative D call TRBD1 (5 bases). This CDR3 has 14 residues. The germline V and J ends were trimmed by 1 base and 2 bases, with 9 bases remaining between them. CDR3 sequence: CASSLGRAPYEQYF. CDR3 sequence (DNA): TGTGCCAGCAGTTTAGGCAGGGCCCCCTACGAGCAGTACTTC.

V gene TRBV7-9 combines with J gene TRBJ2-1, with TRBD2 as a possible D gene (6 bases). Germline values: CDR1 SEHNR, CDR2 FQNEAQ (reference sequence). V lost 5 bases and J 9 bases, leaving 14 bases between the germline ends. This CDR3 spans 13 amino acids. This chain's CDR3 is CASSQTRLGEQFF. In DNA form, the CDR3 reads TGTGCCAGCAGCCAGACTAGGTTGGGTGAGCAGTTCTTC.